In its sample, the clone carrying this TCR beta chain was seen a few times. What it binds is not known. The data belong to a study of T-cell memory formation after mild COVID-19. Background on the study: TCR clustering was largely donor specific.

TCRalpha and TCRbeta libraries used 5'RACE with constant-segment primers and UMIs. TCRdb analysed the 5' RACE reads with MiXCR anew, one entry per CDR3 protein. Of around 340,000 distinct CDR3 sequences listed, approximately 16% were seen once; the top ten hold around 22%. General study findings and limits: Mainly CM and EM harbored the contracting CD4+ clones; mainly EMRA harbored the CD8+ ones. Among clones peaking at day 37 in the second wave, SARS-CoV-2 specificity remained unconfirmed.

The trim removed 8 bases at V and 7 bases at J, leaving 13 bases unmatched. Germline values: CDR1 KGHSH, CDR2 LQKENI. The CDR3 is made up of 14 amino acids. The TCR was taken from a man younger than 30 who had mild COVID-19 (a few samples of this study predate the infection). Cell type and time point are not known. The V and J genes are TRBV18 and TRBJ1-2, with 7 bases identical to TRBD1. The material sequenced was PBMCs or a T cell subset sorted from them (not recorded which). The CDR3 spells CASLGDSGPSGYTF. The CDR3 nucleotides read TGTGCCAGCCTTGGGGACAGCGGTCCCTCTGGCTACACCTTC.